This T cell receptor (beta chain) was sequenced in a study of cytotoxic CD8 clonotypes in ibrutinib-treated CLL. Turning to the study itself: The cohort had about a dozen relapsed/refractory and around 15 treatment-naive patients, roughly 17 IGHV unmutated. Notes on the study in general: The study found public clonotypes uncommon, contracting or stable on treatment. In comparison with age-matched healthy donors, baseline clonality was higher and tracked circulating CD8+ T-cell counts.

On this clone itself: Its target is not known.

TCR beta libraries used about 2 micrograms of genomic DNA from cryopreserved PBMCs. CDR1 and CDR2 from the germline V gene are SGHKS and YYEKEE (reference sequence). Trimming stripped 2 bases from V and 0 bases from J, with 12 bases between. This CDR3 has 16 amino acids. TCRdb keeps only in-frame clones here, not all; method: immunoSEQ multiplex PCR. The sample carries almost 250,000 clones, around three quarters recorded once. The chain has TRBV5-5 and TRBJ1-3; no firm D call. The TCR comes from a human donor with chronic lymphocytic leukemia. Specimen: PBMCs, collected after 24 months of ibrutinib treatment. The CDR3 here is CASSLWSVGSGNTIYF. DNA for the CDR3: TGTGCCAGCAGCTTATGGTCCGTAGGCTCTGGAAACACCATATATTTT.